A selection of T cell receptor beta chains follows, all from one sample in a study of regulatory dendritic cells for organ transplantation. Using immunoSEQ multiplex PCR, the repertoire was profiled, and TCRdb retains in-frame clones only, with some absent. The data hold some 11,000 clones, with 75% observed a single time. No cognate antigen is known for these TCRs. Sequences were obtained from memory CD4+ T cells from blood cultured with regulatory dendritic cells. These receptor sequences come from a human donor in good health. CDR3s include the opening cysteine and the closing phenylalanine or tryptophan. A D gene is named only where the DNA matches it firmly. Size tells how often a clone was seen (once, few, many) or the class of an expanded clone, and some rows leave it out.

D,V,J,length,size,CDR3,DNA
NA,TRBV7-3,TRBJ2-5,15,NA,CASSLNQGSRETQYF,TGTGCCAGCAGCTTAAACCAGGGGAGTCGGGAGACCCAGTACTTC
NA,TRBV21-1,TRBJ2-3,21,NA,CASSKPGGIIAGGRSTDTQYF,TGTGCCAGCAGCAAACCCGGTGGGATAATAGCGGGGGGGCGGAGCACAGATACGCAGTATTTT
NA,TRBV7-2,TRBJ1-2,14,NA,CASSLSPGKYGYTF,TGTGCCAGCAGCCTTTCTCCAGGGAAATATGGCTACACCTTC
TRBD1,TRBV28,TRBJ2-1,14,NA,CASSPGTGYNEQFF,TGTGCCAGCAGTCCCGGGACAGGGTACAATGAGCAGTTCTTC
TRBD1,TRBV25-1,TRBJ1-6,15,NA,CASSERVGGQSPLHF,TGTGCCAGCAGTGAACGGGTAGGGGGCCAGTCACCCCTCCACTTT
TRBD1,TRBV10-3,TRBJ2-5,15,few,CAISPGQLAKETQYF,TGTGCCATCAGTCCGGGACAGCTGGCGAAAGAGACCCAGTACTTC
NA,TRBV6-5,TRBJ2-3,16,NA,CASSYSKTVRTDTQYF,TGTGCCAGCAGTTACTCGAAAACTGTCCGCACAGATACGCAGTATTTT
TRBD1,TRBV5-1,TRBJ2-1,16,NA,CASSFGSGTGMNEQFF,TGCGCCAGCAGCTTCGGGAGTGGGACAGGGATGAATGAGCAGTTCTTC
TRBD1,TRBV19,TRBJ1-1,15,few,CASSMAGGSVTEAFF,TGTGCCAGTAGTATGGCAGGGGGTTCGGTCACTGAAGCTTTCTTT
TRBD1,TRBV5-3,TRBJ1-3,15,NA,CARRRQGLFLHTIYF,TGTGCCAGAAGGAGACAGGGGCTCTTCCTGCACACCATATATTTT
TRBD1,TRBV5-4,TRBJ1-2,13,medium-sized,CASTRTGDGGYTF,TGTGCCAGCACGAGGACAGGGGATGGGGGCTACACCTTC
NA,TRBV6-1,TRBJ2-3,15,once,CASSVTSSSTDTQYF,TGTGCCAGCAGTGTAACTAGCAGTAGCACAGATACGCAGTATTTT
NA,TRBV7-7,TRBJ2-2,15,NA,CASSLDSANTGELFF,TGTGCTAGCAGCTTGGACAGTGCGAACACCGGGGAGCTGTTTTTT
NA,TRBV6-4,TRBJ1-1,13,few,CASSRTGGTEAFF,TGTGCCAGCAGTAGGACGGGGGGGACTGAAGCTTTCTTT
TRBD1,TRBV11-1,TRBJ1-1,14,NA,CASSLDRGFTEAFF,TGTGCCAGCAGCCTTGACAGGGGATTCACTGAAGCTTTCTTT
NA,TRBV5-1,TRBJ2-6,16,once,CASSGMGGSGANVLTF,TGCGCCAGCAGCGGAATGGGGGGCTCTGGGGCCAACGTCCTGACTTTC
NA,TRBV18,TRBJ2-5,15,NA,CASSQDSLPGETQYF,TGTGCCAGCTCCCAGGACTCCCTCCCGGGGGAGACCCAGTACTTC
TRBD1,TRBV6-1,TRBJ1-2,15,NA,CASSEGRGPVYGYTF,TGTGCCAGCAGTGAAGGGAGGGGGCCGGTCTATGGCTACACCTTC
TRBD1,TRBV29-1,TRBJ1-2,15,NA,CSVASRGQGGYGYTF,TGCAGCGTAGCCTCCAGGGGGCAGGGAGGTTATGGCTACACCTTC
NA,TRBV5-1,TRBJ2-2,16,few,CASSLNGGGDTGELFF,TGCGCCAGCAGCTTGAATGGCGGGGGCGACACCGGGGAGCTGTTTTTT
NA,TRBV6-1,TRBJ1-6,17,NA,CASSEQDIRSYNSPLHF,TGTGCCAGCAGTGAACAGGACATACGCTCCTATAATTCACCCCTCCACTTT
NA,TRBV6-1,TRBJ1-4,15,NA,CASSERGALEEKLFF,TGTGCCAGCAGTGAACGGGGGGCGCTGGAGGAAAAACTGTTTTTT
TRBD1,TRBV5-1,TRBJ2-3,17,NA,CASSLGLTGGGGDTQYF,TGCGCCAGCAGCTTGGGCCTGACAGGGGGCGGGGGAGATACGCAGTATTTT
TRBD1,TRBV7-9,TRBJ2-5,13,NA,CASSPSGGETQYF,TGTGCCAGCAGCCCTTCAGGGGGAGAGACCCAGTACTTC
NA,TRBV7-9,TRBJ2-1,16,NA,CASSFSSQGAWDEQFF,TGTGCCAGCAGCTTCTCGTCTCAAGGAGCATGGGATGAGCAGTTCTTC
TRBD1,TRBV7-9,TRBJ1-4,14,few,CASSPGGLEEKLFF,TGTGCCAGCAGCCCAGGGGGCTTAGAAGAAAAACTGTTTTTT
NA,TRBV6-1,TRBJ2-6,16,NA,CASSEGGTSGANVLTF,TGTGCCAGCAGTGAAGGGGGTACTAGTGGGGCCAACGTCCTGACTTTC
NA,TRBV6-6,TRBJ1-1,12,NA,CASSYGGAQAFF,TGTGCCAGCAGTTACGGGGGGGCGCAAGCTTTCTTT
NA,TRBV7-5,TRBJ2-3,17,NA,CARSLVYCQGRPDTQYF,TGTGCCAGAAGCTTAGTGTATTGTCAGGGGCGCCCAGATACGCAGTATTTT
TRBD2,TRBV5-1,TRBJ2-3,14,NA,CASRPGLALDTQYF,TGCGCCAGCCGTCCGGGACTAGCGTTGGATACGCAGTATTTT
NA,TRBV29-1,TRBJ1-1,13,NA,CSVARGENTEAFF,TGCAGCGTTGCCAGGGGTGAGAACACTGAAGCTTTCTTT
NA,TRBV6-5,TRBJ2-2,14,NA,CASRWRGRTGELFF,TGTGCCAGCCGGTGGAGGGGGCGCACCGGGGAGCTGTTTTTT
NA,TRBV9,TRBJ2-7,15,NA,CASSVAPTVSSEQYF,TGTGCCAGCAGCGTAGCCCCCACAGTGTCCAGCGAGCAGTACTTC
TRBD2,TRBV29-1,TRBJ2-3,15,NA,CSVEDWLAGTDTQYF,TGCAGCGTTGAAGATTGGCTAGCGGGGACAGATACGCAGTATTTT
TRBD2,TRBV10-2,TRBJ2-1,14,NA,CASSLLAGGGEQFF,TGCGCCAGCAGTCTGCTAGCGGGGGGAGGTGAGCAGTTCTTC
NA,TRBV19,TRBJ1-1,14,few,CASSSGQWNTEAFF,TGTGCCAGTAGTTCAGGACAGTGGAACACTGAAGCTTTCTTT
TRBD1,TRBV7-2,TRBJ1-2,17,NA,CASSFQGGPGQGVGYTF,TGTGCCAGCAGTTTCCAGGGGGGTCCGGGACAGGGAGTCGGCTACACCTTC
TRBD1,TRBV5-1,TRBJ2-1,16,NA,CASSQQGQGVVNEQFF,TGCGCCAGCAGCCAACAGGGACAGGGGGTCGTCAATGAGCAGTTCTTC
NA,TRBV5-5,TRBJ1-1,13,once,CASSSGLGTEAFF,TGTGCCAGCAGCTCAGGGTTAGGGACTGAAGCTTTCTTT
TRBD2,TRBV4-1,TRBJ2-3,16,few,CASSQGWAGGQDTQYF,TGCGCCAGCAGCCAAGGATGGGCGGGGGGGCAAGATACGCAGTATTTT
NA,TRBV7-2,TRBJ1-5,14,NA,CASSLEGGNQPQHF,TGTGCCAGCAGCTTAGAAGGGGGCAATCAGCCCCAGCATTTT
TRBD1,TRBV19,TRBJ2-3,14,NA,CASSEGGGTDTQYF,TGTGCCAGTAGTGAAGGGGGCGGCACAGATACGCAGTATTTT
NA,TRBV6-4,TRBJ2-1,13,NA,CASSRTTNNEQFF,TGTGCCAGCAGCCGGACTACCAACAATGAGCAGTTCTTC
NA,TRBV9,TRBJ1-2,16,NA,CASSVSTTGTSGGYTF,TGTGCCAGCAGCGTTTCAACCACAGGGACCTCAGGTGGCTACACCTTC
TRBD1,TRBV19,TRBJ2-1,15,NA,CASSIPGGGLNEQFF,TGTGCCAGTAGTATCCCAGGGGGCGGCCTCAATGAGCAGTTCTTC
NA,TRBV29-1,TRBJ2-7,12,NA,CSCTGVGSEQYF,TGCAGCTGCACCGGGGTCGGGAGCGAGCAGTACTTC
NA,TRBV4-3,TRBJ1-4,17,NA,CASSQEYPARTNEKLFF,TGCGCCAGCAGCCAAGAATACCCCGCGCGAACTAATGAAAAACTGTTTTTT
TRBD1,TRBV5-1,TRBJ1-4,16,NA,CASSSGTGTYNEKLFF,TGCGCCAGCAGCTCCGGGACAGGGACCTACAATGAAAAACTGTTTTTT
TRBD1,TRBV6-5,TRBJ1-2,16,NA,CASSYSYSQGANGYTF,TGTGCCAGCAGTTACTCGTATTCGCAGGGGGCCAATGGCTACACCTTC
NA,TRBV5-4,TRBJ2-3,15,NA,CASSLVAGSTDTQYF,TGTGCCAGCAGCTTGGTGGCGGGGAGCACAGATACGCAGTATTTT
NA,TRBV7-2,TRBJ1-2,14,NA,CASSLGPGNYGYTF,TGTGCCAGCAGCTTAGGTCCGGGGAACTATGGCTACACCTTC
NA,TRBV21-1,TRBJ2-7,15,few,CASSRPGQPTYEQYF,TGTGCCAGCAGCAGGCCGGGACAACCTACCTACGAGCAGTACTTC
NA,TRBV7-3,TRBJ2-4,14,NA,CASSLDGQGNIQYF,TGTGCCAGCAGCTTAGATGGGCAGGGGAACATTCAGTACTTC
TRBD1,TRBV18,TRBJ1-2,16,few,CASSPGTGDRLGGYTF,TGTGCCAGCTCACCTGGAACAGGGGATAGGTTGGGCGGCTACACCTTC
TRBD1,TRBV23-1,TRBJ1-5,16,NA,CASSHFRDRVGQPQHF,TGCGCCAGCAGTCACTTCCGGGACAGGGTAGGTCAGCCCCAGCATTTT
NA,TRBV19,TRBJ1-1,12,few,CASSDRNTEAFF,TGTGCCAGTTCGGACAGGAACACTGAAGCTTTCTTT